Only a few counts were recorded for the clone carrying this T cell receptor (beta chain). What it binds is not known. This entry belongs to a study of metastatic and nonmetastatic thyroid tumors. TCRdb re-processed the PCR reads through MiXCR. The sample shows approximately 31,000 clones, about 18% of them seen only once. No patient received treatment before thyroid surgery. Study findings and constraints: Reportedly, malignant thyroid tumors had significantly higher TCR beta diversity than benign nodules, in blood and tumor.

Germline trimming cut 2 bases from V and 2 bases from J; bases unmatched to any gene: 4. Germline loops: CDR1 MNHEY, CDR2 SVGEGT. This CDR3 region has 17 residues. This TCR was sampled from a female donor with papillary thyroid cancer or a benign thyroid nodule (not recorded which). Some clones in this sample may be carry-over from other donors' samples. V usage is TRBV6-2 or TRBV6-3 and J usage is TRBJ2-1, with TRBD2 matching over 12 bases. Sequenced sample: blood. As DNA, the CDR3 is TGTGCCAGCAGTTACAAGACTAGCGGGGGAACCTACAATGAGCAGTTCTTC. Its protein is CASSYKTSGGTYNEQFF.